This T cell receptor beta chain was observed in a study of blood T cells in healthy people across ages. A second about 7 to 11 cycle PCR used barcoded and J-beta primers. TCRdb reprocessed the 5' RACE reads with MiXCR, giving one entry per CDR3 protein. The sample lists approximately 1,700,000 distinct CDR3 sequences; around 40% were seen once. Study results and limitations: Roughly linearly, TCR beta diversity per million T cells fell as age increased.

The V and J ends lost 6 bases and 0 bases respectively, with 19 bases between them. The CDR3 is 16 amino acids. Germline CDR1 DFQATT, CDR2 SNEGSKA (reference sequence). With respect to this clonotype: Its antigen is not identified.

This chain connects TRBV20-1 to TRBJ2-3; D perhaps matches TRBD1 (6 bases). The clonotype originates from a human donor in good health. Sequenced material: blood. The CDR3 nucleotides are TGCAGTGCAACGAACTTCAGGACAGCTAGCACAGATACGCAGTATTTT. Residues: CSATNFRTASTDTQYF.